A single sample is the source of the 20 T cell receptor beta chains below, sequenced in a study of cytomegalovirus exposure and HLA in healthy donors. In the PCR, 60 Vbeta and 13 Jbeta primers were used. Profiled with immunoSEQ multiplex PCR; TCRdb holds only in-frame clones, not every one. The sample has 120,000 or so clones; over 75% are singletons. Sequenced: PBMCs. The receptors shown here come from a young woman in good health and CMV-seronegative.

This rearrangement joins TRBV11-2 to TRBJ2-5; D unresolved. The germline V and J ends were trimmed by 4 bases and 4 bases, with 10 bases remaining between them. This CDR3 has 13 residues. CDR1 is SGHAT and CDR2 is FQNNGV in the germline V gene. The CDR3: CASSSTVLETQYF. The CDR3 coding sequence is TGTGCCAGCAGCTCTACGGTATTAGAGACCCAGTACTTC.

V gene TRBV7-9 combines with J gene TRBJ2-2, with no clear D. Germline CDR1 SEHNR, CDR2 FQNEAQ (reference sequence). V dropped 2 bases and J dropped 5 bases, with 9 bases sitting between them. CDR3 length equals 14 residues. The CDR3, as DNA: TGTGCCAGCAGCTTATTCCCCCCAACCGGGGAGCTGTTTTTT. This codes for CASSLFPPTGELFF. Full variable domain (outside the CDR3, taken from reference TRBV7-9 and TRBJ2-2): DTGVSQNPRHKITKRGQNVTFRCDPISEHNRLYWYRQTLGQGPEFLTYFQNEAQLEKSRLLSDRFSAERPKGSFSTLEIQRTEQGDSAMYLCASSLFPPTGELFFGEGSRLTVL.

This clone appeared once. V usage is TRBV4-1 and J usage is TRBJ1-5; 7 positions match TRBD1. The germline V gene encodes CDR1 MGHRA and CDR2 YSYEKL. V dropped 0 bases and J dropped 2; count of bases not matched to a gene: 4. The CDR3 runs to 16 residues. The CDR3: CASSQDYRGGNQPQHF. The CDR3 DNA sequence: TGCGCCAGCAGCCAAGATTACAGGGGAGGCAATCAGCCCCAGCATTTT.

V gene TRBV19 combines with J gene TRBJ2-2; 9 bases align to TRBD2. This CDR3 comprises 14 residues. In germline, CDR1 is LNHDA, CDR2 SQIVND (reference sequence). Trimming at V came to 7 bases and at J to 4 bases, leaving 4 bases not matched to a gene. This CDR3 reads CASTASGTTGELFF. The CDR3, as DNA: TGTGCCAGTACCGCTAGCGGGACCACCGGGGAGCTGTTTTTT.

CDR3 region: CASRGTGGFDYGYTF. The DNA of the CDR3 is TGCGCCAGCAGAGGGACAGGGGGCTTCGACTATGGCTACACCTTC. The genes are TRBV10-2 and TRBJ1-2; TRBD1 agrees at 12 bases. The CDR3 covers 15 residues. V lost 6 bases, J lost 3 bases, and 5 bases stayed unmatched. CDR1 WSHSY and CDR2 SAAADI come from the germline V gene.

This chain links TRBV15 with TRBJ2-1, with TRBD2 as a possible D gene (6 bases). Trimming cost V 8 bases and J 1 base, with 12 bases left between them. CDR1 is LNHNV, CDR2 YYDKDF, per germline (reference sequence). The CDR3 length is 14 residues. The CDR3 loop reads CATQEGSSYNEQFF. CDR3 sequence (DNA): TGTGCCACCCAGGAGGGGAGTTCCTACAATGAGCAGTTCTTC.

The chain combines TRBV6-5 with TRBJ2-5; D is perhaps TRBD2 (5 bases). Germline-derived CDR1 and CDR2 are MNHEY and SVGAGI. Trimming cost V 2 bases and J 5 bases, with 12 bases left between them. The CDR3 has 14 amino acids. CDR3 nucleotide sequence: TGTGCCAGCAGTTACGGGAACCGGAGGGAGACCCAGTACTTC. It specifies CASSYGNRRETQYF.

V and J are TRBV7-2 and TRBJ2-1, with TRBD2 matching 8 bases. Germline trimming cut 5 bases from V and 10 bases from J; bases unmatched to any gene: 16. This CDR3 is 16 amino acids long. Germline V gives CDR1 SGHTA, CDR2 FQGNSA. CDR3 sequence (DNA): TGTGCCAGCAGCCTGCGTGGGCTAGCGGGTAAGGGGGAGCAGTTCTTC. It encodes CASSLRGLAGKGEQFF.

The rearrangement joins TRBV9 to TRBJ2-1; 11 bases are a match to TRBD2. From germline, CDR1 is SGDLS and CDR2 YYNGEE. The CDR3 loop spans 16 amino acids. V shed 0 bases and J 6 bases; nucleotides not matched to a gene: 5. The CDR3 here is CASSVVYSGGANEQFF. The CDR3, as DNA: TGTGCCAGCAGCGTAGTATATAGCGGGGGGGCCAATGAGCAGTTCTTC.

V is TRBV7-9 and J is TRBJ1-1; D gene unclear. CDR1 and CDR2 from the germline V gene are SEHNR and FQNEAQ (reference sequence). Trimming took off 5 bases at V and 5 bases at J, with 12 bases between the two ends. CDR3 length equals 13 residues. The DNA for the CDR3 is TGTGCCAGCAGCCCGCCGAGGGAAACTGAAGCTTTCTTT. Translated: CASSPPRETEAFF.

CDR3 DNA sequence: TGCAGCGTCGGGACAGGGGGCGGTCAGCCCCAGCATTTT. Translating gives CSVGTGGGQPQHF. This sequence joins TRBV29-1 and TRBJ1-5; TRBD1 agrees at 12 bases. This CDR3 has 13 amino acids. Germline assignment: CDR1 SQVTM and CDR2 ANQGSEA. The junction had 3 bases not matched to a gene; V was cut back by 6 bases and J by 6 bases.

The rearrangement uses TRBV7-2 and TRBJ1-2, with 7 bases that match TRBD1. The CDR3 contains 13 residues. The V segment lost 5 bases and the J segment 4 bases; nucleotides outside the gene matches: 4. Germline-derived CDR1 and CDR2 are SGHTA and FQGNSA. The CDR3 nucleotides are TGTGCCAGCAGCCCGGGGGACAGCTATGGCTACACCTTC. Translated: CASSPGDSYGYTF. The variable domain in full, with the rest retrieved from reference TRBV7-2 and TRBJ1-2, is GAGVSQSPSNKVTEKGKDVELRCDPISGHTALYWYRQSLGQGLEFLIYFQGNSAPDKSGLPSDRFSAERTGGSVSTLTIQRTQQEDSAVYLCASSPGDSYGYTFGSGTRLTVV.

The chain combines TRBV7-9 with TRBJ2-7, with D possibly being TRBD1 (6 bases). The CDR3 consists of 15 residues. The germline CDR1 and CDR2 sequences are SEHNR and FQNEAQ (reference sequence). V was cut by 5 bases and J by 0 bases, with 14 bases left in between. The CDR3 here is CASSQGQIYSYEQYF. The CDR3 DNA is TGTGCCAGCAGCCAAGGACAGATCTACTCCTACGAGCAGTACTTC.

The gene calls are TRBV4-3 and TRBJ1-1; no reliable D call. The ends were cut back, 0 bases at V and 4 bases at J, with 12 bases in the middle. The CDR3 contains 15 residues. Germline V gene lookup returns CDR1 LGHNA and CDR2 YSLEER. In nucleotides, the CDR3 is TGCGCCAGCAGCCAAGAAGCCGGCTCGGGCACTGAAGCTTTCTTT. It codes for CASSQEAGSGTEAFF.

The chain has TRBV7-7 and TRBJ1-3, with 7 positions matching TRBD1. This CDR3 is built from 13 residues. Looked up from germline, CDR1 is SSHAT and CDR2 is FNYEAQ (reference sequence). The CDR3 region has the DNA TGTGCTACCTCTCCGACAGGGTTTAACACCATATATTTT. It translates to CATSPTGFNTIYF.

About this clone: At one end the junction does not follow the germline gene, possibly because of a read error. The CDR3, as DNA: TGTGCCAGCAGCTCCCGGGACACTGGGGCCAACGGCCTGACTTTC. It translates to CASSSRDTGANGLTF. This chain links TRBV9 with TRBJ2-6; a possible D gene is TRBD1 (6 bases). The CDR3 loop spans 15 amino acids. The germline CDR1 and CDR2 sequences are SGDLS and YYNGEE.

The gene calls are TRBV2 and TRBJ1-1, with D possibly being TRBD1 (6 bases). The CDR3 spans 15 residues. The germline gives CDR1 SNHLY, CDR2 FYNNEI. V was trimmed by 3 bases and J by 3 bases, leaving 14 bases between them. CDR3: CASSDARGFHTEAFF. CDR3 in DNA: TGTGCCAGCAGTGATGCTAGGGGGTTTCACACTGAAGCTTTCTTT.

CDR3 residues: CASSGSSGSLGEQYF. The CDR3 DNA reads as TGCGCCAGCAGTGGGAGTAGCGGGAGCCTCGGGGAGCAGTACTTC. The V call is TRBV10-1, the J call TRBJ2-7, with 9 bases aligning to TRBD2. With V trimmed by 4 bases and J by 7 bases, 11 bases remained unmatched. The V gene's germline CDR1 is WNHNN and CDR2 SYGVQD (reference sequence). CDR3 length equals 15 residues.

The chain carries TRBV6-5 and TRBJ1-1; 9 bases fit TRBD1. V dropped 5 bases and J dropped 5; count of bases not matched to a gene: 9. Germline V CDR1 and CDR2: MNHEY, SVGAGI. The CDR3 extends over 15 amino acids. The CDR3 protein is CASSTTTGGRTEAFF. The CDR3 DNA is TGTGCCAGCAGTACGACGACAGGGGGAAGGACTGAAGCTTTCTTT.

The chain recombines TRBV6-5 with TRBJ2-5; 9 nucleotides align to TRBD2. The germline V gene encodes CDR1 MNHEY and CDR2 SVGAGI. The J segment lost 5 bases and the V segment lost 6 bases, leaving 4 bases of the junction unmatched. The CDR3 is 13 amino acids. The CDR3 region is CASRRGGYETQYF. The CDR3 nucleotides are TGTGCCAGCAGGCGGGGGGGTTATGAGACCCAGTACTTC.